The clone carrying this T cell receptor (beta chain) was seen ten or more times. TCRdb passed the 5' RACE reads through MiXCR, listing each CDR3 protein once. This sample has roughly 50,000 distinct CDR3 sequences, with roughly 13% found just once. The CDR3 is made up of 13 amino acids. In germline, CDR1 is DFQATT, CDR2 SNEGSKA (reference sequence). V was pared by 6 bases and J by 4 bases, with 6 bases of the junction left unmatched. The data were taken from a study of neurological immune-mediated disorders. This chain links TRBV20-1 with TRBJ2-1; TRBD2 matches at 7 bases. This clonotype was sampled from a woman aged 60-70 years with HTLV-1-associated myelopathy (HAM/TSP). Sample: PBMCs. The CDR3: CSAKVGLYNEQFF. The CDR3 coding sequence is TGCAGTGCGAAAGTGGGACTATACAATGAGCAGTTCTTC.